This T cell receptor (beta chain) was obtained from a study of radiotherapy plus CTLA-4 blockade in lung cancer. V shed 3 bases and J 4 bases; nucleotides not matched to a gene: 5. The CDR3 is 13 residues long. Germline V lookup: CDR1 GTSNPN, CDR2 SVGIG (reference sequence). Patients with chemo-refractory metastatic non-small-cell lung cancer received focal radiation plus CTLA-4 blockade with ipilimumab. TCRdb's copy holds only in-frame clones and misses some; the assay was immunoSEQ multiplex PCR. The table records tens of thousands of clones, roughly 87% of them present only once. Sequences were derived from peripheral blood, sampled from a patient treated with radiotherapy plus ipilimumab. The source of this sequence is a human donor with non-small cell lung cancer that progressed on radiotherapy plus ipilimumab. The genes are TRBV30 and TRBJ1-1; 7 nucleotides line up with TRBD1. The DNA for the CDR3 is TGTGCCTGGAGGACAGGGCTTGGCACTGAAGCTTTCTTT. Its protein product is CAWRTGLGTEAFF.